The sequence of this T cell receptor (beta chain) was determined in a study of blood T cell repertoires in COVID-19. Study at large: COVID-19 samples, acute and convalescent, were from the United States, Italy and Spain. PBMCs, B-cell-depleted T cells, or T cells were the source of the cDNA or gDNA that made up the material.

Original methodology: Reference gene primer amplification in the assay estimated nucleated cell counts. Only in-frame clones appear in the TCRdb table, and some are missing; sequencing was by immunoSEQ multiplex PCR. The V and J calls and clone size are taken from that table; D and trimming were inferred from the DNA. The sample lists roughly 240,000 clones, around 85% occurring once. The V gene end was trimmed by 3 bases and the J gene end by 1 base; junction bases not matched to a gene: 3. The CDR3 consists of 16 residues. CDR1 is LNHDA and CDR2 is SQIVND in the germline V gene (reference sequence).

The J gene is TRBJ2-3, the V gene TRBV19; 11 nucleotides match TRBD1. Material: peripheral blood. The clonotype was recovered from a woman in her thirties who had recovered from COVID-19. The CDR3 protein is CASSIGTGGGTDTQYF. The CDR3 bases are TGTGCCAGTAGTATTGGGACAGGGGGAGGCACAGATACGCAGTATTTT. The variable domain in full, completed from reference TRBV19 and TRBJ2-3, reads DGGITQSPKYLFRKEGQNVTLSCEQNLNHDAMYWYRQDPGQGLRLIYYSQIVNDFQKGDIAEGYSVSREKKESFPLTVTSAQKNPTAFYLCASSIGTGGGTDTQYFGPGTRLTVL.